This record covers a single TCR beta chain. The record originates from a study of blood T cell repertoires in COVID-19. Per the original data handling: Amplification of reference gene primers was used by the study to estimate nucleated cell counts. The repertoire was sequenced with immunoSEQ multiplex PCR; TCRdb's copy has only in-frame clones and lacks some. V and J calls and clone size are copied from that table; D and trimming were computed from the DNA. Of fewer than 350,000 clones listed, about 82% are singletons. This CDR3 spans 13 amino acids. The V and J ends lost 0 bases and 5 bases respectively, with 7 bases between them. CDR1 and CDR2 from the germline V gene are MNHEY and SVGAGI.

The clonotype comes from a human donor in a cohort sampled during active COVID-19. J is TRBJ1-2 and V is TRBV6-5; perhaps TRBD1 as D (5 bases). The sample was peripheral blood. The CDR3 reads CASSYSPGYGYTF. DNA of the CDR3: TGTGCCAGCAGTTACTCGCCAGGGTATGGCTACACCTTC.